Below, one T cell receptor beta chain is given with its context. No cognate antigen has been identified for it. No much larger clonotype is one base removed from it; base qualities were not supplied. Genomic DNA was isolated from the sorted cells so that the TCRbeta CDR3 region could be sequenced. The immunoSEQ Assay was used for sequencing of TCRbeta CDR3 regions. TCRdb carries this immuneACCESS record with in-frame sequences only. Its versions omit some clonotypes, under half of them owing to an unresolved V gene in the studies checked, with the rest unexplained. The sample yields approximately 70,000 clones; under 90% were counted once. The leading ten clones occupy 6.1% of the sample. Patients with a history of autoimmune disease or receiving systemic immunosuppression were excluded from the trial. Peripheral blood for TCR sequencing was drawn from every dose cohort at baseline, at cycle 4 day 1 and at cycle 7 day 1. The samples were taken from a phase I, first-in-human, multicenter, open-label dose-escalation trial of ivuxolimab. The trial enrolled adults with locally advanced or metastatic head and neck squamous cell, hepatocellular, melanoma or renal cell carcinoma. Before TCR sequencing, CD4+ T cells and CD8+ T cells from peripheral blood were sorted into separate populations.

This record belongs to a study of OX40 agonist ivuxolimab in advanced cancers. General notes on the study: Ivuxolimab was a fully human IgG2 agonistic monoclonal antibody targeting the costimulatory receptor OX40 (CD134). The purpose of peripheral TCRbeta sequencing was to test whether ivuxolimab changed TCR sequence diversity and led to clonal T-cell expansion. Partial responses occurred in three dose-escalation patients: two with cutaneous melanoma and one with hepatocellular carcinoma. Intravenous ivuxolimab was administered to patients every 2 weeks at six dose levels: 0.01, 0.1, 0.3, 1.5, 3 and 10 mg/kg. The paper covers the monotherapy dose-escalation part of the phase I ivuxolimab trial, which included N ≈ 50 patients. Of the approximately 54 patients in dose escalation, about 20 had hepatocellular carcinoma, roughly 15 had melanoma, 9 had renal cell carcinoma and 9 had head and neck cancer. A male proportion of under 85% and a mean age of approximately 60 years, ranging from about 23 to 90, were recorded for the dose-escalation cohort. Patients were allowed to have had prior anti-PD-1, anti-PD-L1 or anti-CTLA-4 therapy, and more than 35% of the dose-escalation patients had been treated with checkpoint inhibitors.

General conclusions and limits of the study: At doses of 0.1 to 3.0 mg/kg, clonal expansion of both CD4+ and CD8+ blood T cells was observed from baseline to week 6. Low levels of normalized T-cell clonal expansion were also seen in some patients who did not respond. In partial responders in the 0.1-3.0 mg/kg groups, normalized peripheral clonal expansion was found to be among the lowest, especially among CD8+ T cells. The antigen specificity of the peripheral T cells that underwent clonal expansion was not determined. After ivuxolimab, expanded clones were on average more numerous among CD8+ T cells than among CD4+ T cells.

CDR1 and CDR2, looked up from the germline V gene, are MNHEY and SVGAGI. V trim: 6 bases; J trim: 10 bases; unmatched bases: 6. The CDR3 goes from the cysteine to the phenylalanine over 13 residues. Only the CDR3 part of the read is kept: 39 bases, read in frame from the first base. The rearrangement joined TRBV6-5 to TRBJ1-6; 7 bases in the middle match TRBD1. The specimen was CD4+ or CD8+ T cells sorted from blood, collected in a trial of the OX40 agonist ivuxolimab. This receptor was obtained from an adult with an advanced solid tumor such as melanoma, head and neck, liver or kidney cancer. The CDR3 region has the sequence CASRGQPVSPLHF. The sequenced DNA is TGTGCCAGCAGGGGACAGCCGGTATCACCCCTCCACTTT.